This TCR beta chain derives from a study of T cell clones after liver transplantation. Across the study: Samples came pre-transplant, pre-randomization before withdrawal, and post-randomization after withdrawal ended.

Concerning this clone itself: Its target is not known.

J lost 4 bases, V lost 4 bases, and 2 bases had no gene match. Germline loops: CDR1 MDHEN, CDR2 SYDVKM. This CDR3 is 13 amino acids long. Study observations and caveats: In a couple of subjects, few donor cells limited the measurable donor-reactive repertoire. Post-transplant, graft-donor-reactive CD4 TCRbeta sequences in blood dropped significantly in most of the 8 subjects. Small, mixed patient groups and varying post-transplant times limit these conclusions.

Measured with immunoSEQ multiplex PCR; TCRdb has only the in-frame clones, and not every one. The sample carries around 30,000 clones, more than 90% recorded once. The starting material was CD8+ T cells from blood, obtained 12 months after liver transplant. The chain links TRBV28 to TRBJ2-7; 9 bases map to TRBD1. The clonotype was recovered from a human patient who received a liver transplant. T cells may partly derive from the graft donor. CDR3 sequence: CASSYRGPYEQYF. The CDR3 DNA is TGTGCCAGCAGTTACAGGGGGCCTTACGAGCAGTACTTC. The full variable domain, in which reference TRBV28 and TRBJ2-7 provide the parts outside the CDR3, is DVKVTQSSRYLVKRTGEKVFLECVQDMDHENMFWYRQDPGLGLRLIYFSYDVKMKEKGDIPEGYSVSREKKERFSLILESASTNQTSMYLCASSYRGPYEQYFGPGTRLTVT.